Below, 9 T cell receptor beta chains from the same sample are listed, as sequenced in a study of response to subunit inactivated influenza vaccine. One entry per CDR3 protein results from TCRdb running MiXCR on the RT-PCR reads. The table shows about 650,000 distinct CDR3 sequences, with approximately 14% occurring only once. This specimen consisted of PBMCs from blood, obtained roughly 12 days after vaccination. These receptors were collected from a man between 50 and 59 years old who received an inactivated influenza vaccine.

This clonotype was detected many times. This chain joins TRBV5-1 and TRBJ2-7; D is unclear. The CDR3 is made up of 13 amino acids. Deletions cut 0 bases from V and 4 bases from J, with 8 bases between. Germline V gives CDR1 SGHRS, CDR2 YFSETQ. The CDR3 loop reads CASSLASEYEQYF. CDR3 in DNA: TGCGCCAGCAGCTTGGCCTCGGAATACGAGCAGTACTTC.

The DNA of the CDR3 is TGTGCCAGCAGCAAGGCAGGCAATGAGCAGTTCTTC. This gives the protein CASSKAGNEQFF. The chain is built from TRBV7-9 and TRBJ2-1; D remains ambiguous. Trimming shortened V by 5 bases and J by 6 bases, and 8 bases separated the two germline ends. Germline CDR1 SEHNR, CDR2 FQNEAQ (reference sequence). The CDR3 totals 12 residues.

This chain links TRBV9 with TRBJ2-3; TRBD2 aligns across 7 bases. The CDR3 totals 15 residues. Germline trimming cut 4 bases from V and 6 bases from J; bases unmatched to any gene: 11. Germline-derived CDR1 and CDR2 are SGDLS and YYNGEE. The CDR3 coding sequence is TGTGCCAGCAGCCCGTACGGGACTACAGTGGATACGCAGTATTTT. This codes for CASSPYGTTVDTQYF. Variable domain in full (rest from reference TRBV9 and TRBJ2-3): DSGVTQTPKHLITATGQRVTLRCSPRSGDLSVYWYQQSLDQGLQFLIQYYNGEERAKGNILERFSAQQFPDLHSELNLSSLELGDSALYFCASSPYGTTVDTQYFGPGTRLTVL.

This chain connects TRBV3-1 to TRBJ2-7, with no clear D. This CDR3 has 13 residues. The V gene lost 4 bases and the J gene lost 2 bases, with 9 bases spanning the gap. Germline lookup yields CDR1 LGHDT and CDR2 YNNKEL (reference sequence). CDR3 sequence reads: CASSRARTYEQYF. The CDR3 nucleotides read TGTGCCAGCAGCCGCGCCAGGACCTACGAGCAGTACTTC.

This sequence joins TRBV12-3 or TRBV12-4 and TRBJ1-3; D uncertain. The CDR3 loop spans 15 amino acids. Trimming removed 6 bases from V and 0 bases from J, with 12 bases in between. CDR3 DNA: TGTGCCAGCAGAACAACGACACTCTCTGGAAACACCATATATTTT. Amino acids: CASRTTTLSGNTIYF.

The rearrangement joins TRBV11-2 to TRBJ2-3; 11 bases are shared with TRBD1. This CDR3 has 16 residues. V was pared by 5 bases and J by 4 bases, with 8 bases of the junction left unmatched. Per germline, CDR1 SGHAT and CDR2 FQNNGV. CDR3 in amino acids: CASSLRTGGVADTQYF. In nucleotides, the CDR3 is TGTGCCAGCAGCCTAAGGACAGGGGGCGTAGCAGATACGCAGTATTTT.

This clonotype was observed a few times. The V and J genes are TRBV12-3 or TRBV12-4 and TRBJ2-6; unclear D gene. The CDR3 is made up of 17 amino acids. Trimming took 6 bases from V and 0 from J, leaving 15 bases between them. The CDR3 coding sequence is TGTGCCAGCAGAACAACCCTACTTATCTCTGGGGCCAACGTCCTGACTTTC. Amino acids: CASRTTLLISGANVLTF.

J is TRBJ1-1 and V is TRBV7-2; D unresolved. The CDR3 is 13 residues long. Trimming removed 0 bases from V and 13 bases from J, with 15 bases in between. Looked up from germline, CDR1 is SGHTA and CDR2 is FQGNSA. As DNA, the CDR3 is TGTGCCAGCAGCTTAGCGAGACACCCATCAGGTTTCTTT. This encodes CASSLARHPSGFF.

The chain is built from TRBV3-1 and TRBJ1-1, with D uncertain. Trimming pared 1 base from V and 6 bases from J, leaving 12 bases between. The CDR3 sequence is 14 residues long. Germline V lookup: CDR1 LGHDT, CDR2 YNNKEL (reference sequence). CDR3 DNA: TGTGCCAGCAGCCAAGTGCCGGGGTCGGCTGAAGCTTTCTTT. This translates into CASSQVPGSAEAFF.